This entry is about one TCR beta chain. There is no known antigen for this receptor. No clone much larger than this one lies a single base away; base qualities are absent. The source of the sample is a study of blood T cell repertoires in COVID-19 (dated by TCRdb to the early 2020s). Regarding the study in general: The collaborator samples originated in the United States, Italy and Spain and spanned the acute and convalescent phases of COVID-19. The material from the prospective study consisted of cDNA or gDNA derived from T cells, B-cell-depleted T cells, or PBMCs. Deeply sampled blood TCRbeta repertoires from subjects exposed to, actively infected with, or recovered from COVID-19 were included in the dataset. The repertoires were made available in a free public database intended to serve as a resource for research on the immune response to SARS-CoV-2. The samples were drawn from two sources: the first 160 participants of the ongoing ImmuneRACE study, and some 1,300 subjects contributed by 6 global collaborators. The sample metadata nearly always contained a de-identified subject ID, COVID-19 status, age in years and sex. Where HLA class I and class II types were available, the types were taken from metadata supplied by the sample provider, not from assay-based typing. What the authors observed across the whole study: How much clinical and demographic metadata was included differed by source and by participant, and the metadata was provided uncurated.

Whole blood was collected in K2EDTA tubes by collaborating institutions according to the institutions' own protocols. For TCRbeta analysis, collaborator samples were shipped as frozen whole blood, as isolated PBMCs, or as DNA extracted from either sample type. CDR1 and CDR2, looked up from the germline V gene, are SGHAT and FQNNGV. The junction carries 12 bases between V and J, which are trimmed by 6 bases and 7 bases respectively. Reading from cysteine to phenylalanine, the CDR3 counts 12 amino acids. Of all the DNA, just the CDR3 is kept, 36 bases in frame from base 1. The immunoSEQ Assay, a bias-controlled multiplex PCR, was used to amplify TCRbeta CDR3 regions from genomic DNA. In the source study's methods: The number of nucleated cells in each sample was estimated from the amplification of reference gene primers within the assay. Sequence reads were collapsed and filtered to measure the absolute abundance of every unique TCRbeta CDR3 rearrangement. For each sample, productive Simpson clonality was calculated as the square root of Simpson's diversity index over productive rearrangements. TCRdb limited this immuneACCESS table to in-frame rearrangements with V and J called. A share of clones is missing; checked studies link under half to unresolved V genes, and the rest is unexplained. The DNA gave D and trimming, while V, J and clone size come from that table. The sample records about 140,000 clones, 89% of which are singletons. The ten largest clones capture about 1.6% of the sample.

The V gene is TRBV11-2 and the J gene is TRBJ1-1; confidence is insufficient to name the D gene. The sample taken for sequencing was peripheral blood. This sequence originates from a human donor in a cohort sampled during active COVID-19. CDR3 sequence: CASRRWPGEAFF. The nucleotide sequence is TGTGCCAGCAGACGTTGGCCGGGTGAAGCTTTCTTT.